The clone carrying this T cell receptor (beta chain) came up many times. The CDR3 contains 15 residues. Trimming pared 1 base from V and 6 bases from J, leaving 12 bases between. CDR1 is LGHNA, CDR2 YSLEER, per germline. TCR alpha and TCR beta cDNA libraries with sample barcodes and UMIs came from 5'RACE using constant-segment primers. TCRdb passed the 5' RACE reads through MiXCR, listing each CDR3 protein once. The table shows roughly 220,000 distinct CDR3 sequences, with roughly 10% occurring only once. This entry is derived from a study of T-cell memory formation after mild COVID-19. The V gene is TRBV4-3, the J gene TRBJ2-2; D is possibly TRBD2 (7 bases). Material for sequencing was PBMCs or a T cell subset sorted from them (not recorded which). The receptor comes from a man between 18 and 35 years old who had mild COVID-19 (a few samples of this study predate the infection). Cell type and time point are not known. The CDR3 nucleotides read TGCGCCAGCAGCCAAGTAGGGGGGGGGCCCGGGGAGCTGTTTTTT. Translated: CASSQVGGGPGELFF.